This TCR beta chain stems from a study of glioma-infiltrating T cells. Overall study findings and caveats: Gliomas, especially low-grade, showed above-expected tissue-blood divergence; non-neoplastic patients showed below. CDR3 overlap between tissue and blood was very small.

Deletions cut 7 bases from V and 5 bases from J, with 18 bases between. CDR3 length: 15 amino acids. The iRepertoire nested amplicon-rescue multiplex PCR amplified TCR alpha and beta CDR3s from RNA. TCRdb re-called the multiplex PCR reads with MiXCR, one entry per CDR3 protein. This repertoire shows 100,000 to 150,000 distinct CDR3 sequences, about 23% found once; its top ten account for nearly 15%. About this clonotype itself: As yet, its antigen is unknown.

Sequencing used glioma tissue, nonneoplastic brain tissue, or PBMCs (not recorded which). This TCR derives from a human donor with low-grade glioma or glioblastoma, undergoing nonglioma brain surgery, or in good health (not recorded which). The chain has TRBV12-3 or TRBV12-4 and TRBJ1-5; D ambiguous. The CDR3 spells CASTPHNNRDQPQHF. As DNA, the CDR3 is TGTGCCAGCACCCCCCACAATAATCGGGATCAGCCCCAGCATTTT.